Detailed here is one T cell receptor beta chain. One end of the junction does not line up with germline, which may come from a read error. Time point described: patch test 1, 2 weeks after DPC sensitization. Stated treatment: therapeutic diphenylcyclopropenone sensitization with weekly scalp DPC. TCRdb reprocessed the RACE reads via MiXCR and lists one record per CDR3 protein. The repertoire has around 300,000 distinct CDR3 sequences, around 7% of them found once; the top ten carry less than 10%. This record comes from a study of human T cells and chemical hapten exposure. The CDR3 spans 14 residues. CDR1 is KGHSH and CDR2 is LQKENI in the germline V gene.

The sequenced sample was whole blood, obtained in connection with sensitization to the hapten diphenylcyclopropenone (DPC). The chain carries TRBV18 and TRBJ1-6; no clear D gene. The receptor's source is a woman under 30 with alopecia areata. Some clones in this sample may be carry-over from other donors' samples. CDR3 sequence: CASSPGYGNPPLHF. CDR3 in DNA: TGTGCCAGCTCACCAGGATACGGTAATCCACCCCTCCACTTT.